Listed below are T cell receptor beta chains from one sample, sequenced in a study of cytomegalovirus exposure and HLA in healthy donors. Produced via immunoSEQ multiplex PCR; TCRdb's table is partial and in-frame only. The data contain 150,000 to 200,000 clones, around 74% of them singletons. Sequenced: PBMCs. Receptors originate from a male donor in good health and CMV-seronegative. Both conserved end residues are part of each CDR3. Each record gives: clone size, D gene, V gene, J gene, CDR3 DNA, CDR3 protein. A D gene is named only where the DNA matches it firmly. The size field is filled for only some rows; it gives once, few, many or a size class.

>.|.|TRBV30|TRBJ1-6
TGTGCCTGGAGTGTAGGCTGGAGGTCCTATAATTCACCCCTCCACTTT
CAWSVGWRSYNSPLHF
>.|TRBD1|TRBV10-3|TRBJ1-5
TGTGCCATCAGTGAGACGCCCGGGACAGGGAATCAGCCCCAGCATTTT
CAISETPGTGNQPQHF
>.|.|TRBV5-1|TRBJ2-5
TGCGCCAGCAGCTTGGCCACTCGGGGACAAGAGACCCAGTACTTC
CASSLATRGQETQYF
>.|.|TRBV19|TRBJ2-1
TGTGCCACAACCTTGAGCTCCTACAATGAGCAGTTCTTC
CATTLSSYNEQFF
>.|.|TRBV2|TRBJ1-5
TGTGCCAGTAGCACATCCCCGTCGCCCGGTCGGGGCAATCAGCCCCAGCATTTT
CASSTSPSPGRGNQPQHF
>few|.|TRBV7-8|TRBJ2-3
TGTGCCAGCAGCTTAGTTCGGGTGCCAGATACGCAGTATTTT
CASSLVRVPDTQYF
>.|TRBD1|TRBV29-1|TRBJ1-3
TGCAGCGTCTCAACAGGGGCCGGATCTGGAAACACCATATATTTT
CSVSTGAGSGNTIYF
>few|TRBD2|TRBV6-1|TRBJ2-1
TGTGCCAGCAGTGAGACTAGCGGCCCCTACAATGAGCAGTTCTTC
CASSETSGPYNEQFF
>.|.|TRBV6-6|TRBJ1-6
TGTGCCACCAAAGACCTTCTCACGGACTTCTATTCACCCCTCCACTTT
CATKDLLTDFYSPLHF
>.|TRBD2|TRBV7-3|TRBJ2-7
TGTGCCAGCAGCCCCAACCCGGGACTAGCGGAATTCTACGAGCAGTACTTC
CASSPNPGLAEFYEQYF
>.|TRBD1|TRBV7-9|TRBJ1-6
TGTTCCAGCAGTGACAGGGGGAGCTCCTATAATTCACCCCTCCACTTT
CSSSDRGSSYNSPLHF
>.|TRBD1|TRBV6-1|TRBJ1-5
TGTGCCAGCAGTGAAGGACAGGGGAGGCGCAATCAGCCCCAGCATTTT
CASSEGQGRRNQPQHF
>few|.|TRBV6-6|TRBJ1-2
TGTGCCAGCAGCGAGGGTAACTATGGCTACACCTTC
CASSEGNYGYTF
>few|.|TRBV6-1|TRBJ2-3
TGTGCCGGTGCGGGCGCCGGGACAGATACGCAGTATTTT
CAGAGAGTDTQYF
>.|.|TRBV28|TRBJ1-5
TGTGCCAGCAGACCTGGGAGGGGGGCAGGGGATGGTCAGCCCCAGCATTTT
CASRPGRGAGDGQPQHF
>.|.|TRBV5-1|TRBJ1-3
TGCGCCAGCAACAAGGCGGGACTTTTCTCTGGAAACACCATATATTTT
CASNKAGLFSGNTIYF
>.|TRBD1|TRBV7-3|TRBJ1-5
TGTGCCAGCAGCCCCACAGGGGGCACTGAGCCTCAGCATTTT
CASSPTGGTEPQHF
>few|.|TRBV6-1|TRBJ2-7
TGTGCCAGCAGTGAATTAACTCCCTACGAGCAGTACTTC
CASSELTPYEQYF
>.|TRBD1|TRBV28|TRBJ1-5
TGTGCCAGCAGCTTCCTCGGACAGGGAGGGAATCAGCCCCAGCATTTT
CASSFLGQGGNQPQHF
>once|TRBD2|TRBV4-1|TRBJ2-7
TGCGCCAGCAGCCTCTCTCGGACTAGCGGGAGTTACGAGCAGTACTTC
CASSLSRTSGSYEQYF
>.|TRBD2|TRBV7-9|TRBJ2-1
TGTGCCAGCAGCTCGGGACTAGCGGGAGGCTCCAATGAGCAGTTCTTC
CASSSGLAGGSNEQFF
>.|.|TRBV9|TRBJ2-2
TGTGCCAGCAGCGTAGGACGGGAGAACACCGGGGAGCTGTTTTTT
CASSVGRENTGELFF
>.|.|TRBV9|TRBJ1-1
TGTGCCAGCAGCATCGGAGGCGGGGGCTCCACTGAAGCTTTCTTT
CASSIGGGGSTEAFF
>few|.|TRBV19|TRBJ1-4
TGTGCCAGTAGTTCGGGCAGGGATAATGAAAAACTGTTTTTT
CASSSGRDNEKLFF
>.|TRBD1|TRBV28|TRBJ2-7
TGTGCCAGCGTCCTAGGACAGGGAGCCTACGAGCAGTACTTC
CASVLGQGAYEQYF
>.|.|TRBV6-5|TRBJ1-3
TGTGCCAGCAGTGCCCCCAGGGCAGGGGGAAACACCATATATTTT
CASSAPRAGGNTIYF
>.|TRBD2|TRBV19|TRBJ2-1
TGTGCCAGTAGTATTTATGGTAGCGGGACCAATGAGCAGTTCTTC
CASSIYGSGTNEQFF
>few|.|TRBV11-2|TRBJ2-7
TGTGCCAGCAGCTTAGATCCAGGGGACGAGCAGTACTTC
CASSLDPGDEQYF
>.|TRBD1|TRBV5-6|TRBJ2-1
TGTGCCAGCAGCTTGGGAGGGACAGGGGGGGGTTACTCCTACAATGAGCAGTTCTTC
CASSLGGTGGGYSYNEQFF
>.|.|TRBV7-2|TRBJ2-1
TGTGCCAGCAGCTCCCGGGGCGGGACCTGCAATGAGCAGTTCTTC
CASSSRGGTCNEQFF
>.|.|TRBV28|TRBJ2-7
TGTGCCAGCAGTTTAAATCGCTACGAGCAGTACTTC
CASSLNRYEQYF
>.|TRBD2|TRBV6-5|TRBJ2-3
TGTGCCAGCAGTTACGTTACCCTAGCGGGAGCAGATACGCAGTATTTT
CASSYVTLAGADTQYF
>few|TRBD1|TRBV7-7|TRBJ2-5
TGTGCCAGCAGCCGGGGACAGGGGGCACGAGAGACCCAGTACTTC
CASSRGQGARETQYF
>once|.|TRBV12-5|TRBJ2-3
TGTGCTAGTGGTTTGGTACTGACAGATACGCAGTATTTT
CASGLVLTDTQYF
>.|TRBD1|TRBV30|TRBJ1-1
TGTGCCTGGAGTGCCTACAGGACAGGGAGTGAAGCTTTCTTT
CAWSAYRTGSEAFF
>.|.|TRBV10-2|TRBJ1-1
TGCGCCAGCAGTAAGGTAGGGGGAACAGCTAGAAACACTGAAGCTTTCTTT
CASSKVGGTARNTEAFF
>.|.|TRBV25-1|TRBJ2-6
TGTGCCCATGAGGACGGGAGCTCTGGGGCCAACGTCCTGACTTTC
CAHEDGSSGANVLTF
>.|.|TRBV5-5|TRBJ1-1
TGTGCCAGCAGCTTGGTTTCGGGGGAAGGCACTGAAGCTTTCTTT
CASSLVSGEGTEAFF
>.|TRBD1|TRBV9|TRBJ1-4
TGTGCCAGCAGCTCCGGGACAGGAAATGAAAAACTGTTTTTT
CASSSGTGNEKLFF
>.|.|TRBV5-4|TRBJ2-3
TGTGCCAGCAGCTCCTGGAGCGGTTGGGGCACAGATACGCAGTATTTT
CASSSWSGWGTDTQYF
>.|.|TRBV29-1|TRBJ1-1
TGCAGTCATCGGGGGTCTACGAACACTGAAGCTTTCTTT
CSHRGSTNTEAFF
>.|TRBD2|TRBV28|TRBJ2-3
TGTGCCAGCAGTTTACCCACCCTAGCGGGAGCGGCGTATTTT
CASSLPTLAGAAYF
>.|TRBD1|TRBV7-9|TRBJ2-7
TGTGCCAGCAGCAAAGGGGGGACAGGGGTCGAGCAGTACTTC
CASSKGGTGVEQYF
>.|.|TRBV5-4|TRBJ1-1
TGTGCCAGCAGCTCCCGGACAGCTCCCACTGAAGCTTTCTTT
CASSSRTAPTEAFF
>few|.|TRBV12-5|TRBJ1-1
TGTGCTAGTGGTTGGGCAGGTCGCCCGCCAGCTTTCTTT
CASGWAGRPPAFF
>.|TRBD2|TRBV4-1|TRBJ2-1
TGCGCCAGCAGCCAAGGGGGGTTAGCGGGAGTTTCCTACAATGAGCAGTTCTTC
CASSQGGLAGVSYNEQFF